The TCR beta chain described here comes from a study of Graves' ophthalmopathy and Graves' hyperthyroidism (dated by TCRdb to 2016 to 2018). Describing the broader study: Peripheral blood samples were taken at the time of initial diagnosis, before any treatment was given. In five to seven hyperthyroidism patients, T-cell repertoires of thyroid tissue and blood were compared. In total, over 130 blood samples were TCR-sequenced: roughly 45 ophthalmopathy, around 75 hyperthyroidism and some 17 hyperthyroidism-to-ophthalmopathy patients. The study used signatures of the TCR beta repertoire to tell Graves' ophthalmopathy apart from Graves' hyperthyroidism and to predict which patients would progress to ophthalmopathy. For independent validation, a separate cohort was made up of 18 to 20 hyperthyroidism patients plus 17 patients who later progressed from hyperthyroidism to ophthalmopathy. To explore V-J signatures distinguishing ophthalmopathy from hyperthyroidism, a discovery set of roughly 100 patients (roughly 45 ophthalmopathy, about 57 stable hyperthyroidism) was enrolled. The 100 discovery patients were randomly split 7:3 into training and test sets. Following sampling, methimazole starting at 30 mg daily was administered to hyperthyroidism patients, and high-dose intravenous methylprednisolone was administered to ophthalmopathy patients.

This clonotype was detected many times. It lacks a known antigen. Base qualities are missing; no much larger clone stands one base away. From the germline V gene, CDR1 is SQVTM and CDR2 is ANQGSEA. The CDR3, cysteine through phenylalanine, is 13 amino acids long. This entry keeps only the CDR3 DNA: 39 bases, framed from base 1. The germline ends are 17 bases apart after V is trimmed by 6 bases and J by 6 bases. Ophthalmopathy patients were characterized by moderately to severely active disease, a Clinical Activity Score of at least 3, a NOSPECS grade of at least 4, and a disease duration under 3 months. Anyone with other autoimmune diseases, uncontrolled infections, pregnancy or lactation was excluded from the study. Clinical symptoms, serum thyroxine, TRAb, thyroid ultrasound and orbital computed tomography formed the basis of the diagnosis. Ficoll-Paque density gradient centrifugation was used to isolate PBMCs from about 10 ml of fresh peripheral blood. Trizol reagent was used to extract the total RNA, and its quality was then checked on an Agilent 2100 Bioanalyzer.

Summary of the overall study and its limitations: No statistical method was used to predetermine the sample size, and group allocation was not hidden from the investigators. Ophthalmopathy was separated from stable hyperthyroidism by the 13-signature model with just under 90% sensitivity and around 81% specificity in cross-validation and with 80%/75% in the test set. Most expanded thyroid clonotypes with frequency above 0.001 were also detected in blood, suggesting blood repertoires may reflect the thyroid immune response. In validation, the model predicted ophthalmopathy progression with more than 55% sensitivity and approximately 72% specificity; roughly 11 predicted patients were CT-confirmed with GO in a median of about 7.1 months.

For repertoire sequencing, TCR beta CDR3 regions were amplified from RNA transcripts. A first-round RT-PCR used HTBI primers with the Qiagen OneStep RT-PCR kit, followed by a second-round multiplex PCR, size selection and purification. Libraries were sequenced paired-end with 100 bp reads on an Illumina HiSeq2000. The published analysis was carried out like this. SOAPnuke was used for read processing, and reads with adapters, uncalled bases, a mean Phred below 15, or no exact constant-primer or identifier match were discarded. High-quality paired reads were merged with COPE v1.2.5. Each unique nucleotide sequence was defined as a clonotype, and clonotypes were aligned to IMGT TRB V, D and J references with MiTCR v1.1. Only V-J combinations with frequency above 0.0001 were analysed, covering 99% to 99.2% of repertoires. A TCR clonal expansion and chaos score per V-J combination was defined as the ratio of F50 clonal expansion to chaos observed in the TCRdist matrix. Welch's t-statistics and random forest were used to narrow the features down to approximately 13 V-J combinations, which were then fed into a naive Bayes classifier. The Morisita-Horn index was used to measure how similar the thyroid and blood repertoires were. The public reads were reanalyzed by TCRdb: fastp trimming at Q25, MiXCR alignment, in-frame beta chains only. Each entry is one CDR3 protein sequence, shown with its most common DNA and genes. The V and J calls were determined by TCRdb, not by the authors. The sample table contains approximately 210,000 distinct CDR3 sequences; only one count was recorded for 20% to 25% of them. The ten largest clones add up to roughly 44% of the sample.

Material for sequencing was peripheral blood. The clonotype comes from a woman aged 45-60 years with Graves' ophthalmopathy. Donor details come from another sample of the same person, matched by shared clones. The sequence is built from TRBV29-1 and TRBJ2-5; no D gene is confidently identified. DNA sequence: TGCAGCGTCCGATCGCTGAACGGGCAGACCCAGTACTTC. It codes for CSVRSLNGQTQYF.